This TCR beta chain was retrieved from a study of T cells in narcolepsy. Study as a whole: Donors had narcolepsy type 1 or type 2, or were healthy controls.

The assay was immunoSEQ multiplex PCR, and TCRdb's table has in-frame clones only and misses some. Here the sample spans about 30,000 clones, around four fifths being singletons. Study-wide results and limits: Comparing one patient's CSF and blood CD4+ clonotypes highlighted HCRT- and TRIB2-specific autoreactive clonotypes. Blood of same and different patients, but not healthy controls, reportedly held recurring autoreactive clonotypes.

This clone was picked up a small number of times. Antigen: not known. The sequenced sample was CD45RA- memory CD4+ T cells from PBMCs. The sequence derives from a human donor with narcolepsy.

The CDR3 region is CASTRGFGNTIYF. For the CDR3, the DNA is TGTGCCAGCACCCGAGGGTTTGGAAACACCATATATTTT. The chain links TRBV6-5 to TRBJ1-3, with no clear D. The germline V gene encodes CDR1 MNHEY and CDR2 SVGAGI. This CDR3 is built from 13 residues. Trimming removed 7 bases at V and 3 bases at J, with 10 bases between.